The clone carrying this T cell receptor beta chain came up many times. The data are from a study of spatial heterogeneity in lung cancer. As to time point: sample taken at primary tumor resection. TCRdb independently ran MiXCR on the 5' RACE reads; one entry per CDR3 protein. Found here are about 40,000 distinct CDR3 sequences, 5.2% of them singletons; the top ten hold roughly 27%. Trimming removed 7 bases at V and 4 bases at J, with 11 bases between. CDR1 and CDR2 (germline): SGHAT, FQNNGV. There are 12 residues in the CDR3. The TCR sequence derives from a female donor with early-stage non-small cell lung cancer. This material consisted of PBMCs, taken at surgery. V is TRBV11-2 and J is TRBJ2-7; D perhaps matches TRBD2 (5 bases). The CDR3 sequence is CASKSPGYEQYF. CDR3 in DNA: TGTGCCAGCAAGTCCCCGGGGTACGAGCAGTACTTC. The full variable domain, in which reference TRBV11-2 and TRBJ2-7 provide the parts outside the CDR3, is EAGVAQSPRYKIIEKRQSVAFWCNPISGHATLYWYQQILGQGPKLLIQFQNNGVVDDSQLPKDRFSAERLKGVDSTLKIQPAKLEDSAVYLCASKSPGYEQYFGPGTRLTVT.